The 26 T cell receptor beta chains in this list originate from one sample, sequenced in a study of blood T cell repertoires in COVID-19. Some clones are missing from TCRdb's copy, which holds only in-frame ones; the method was immunoSEQ multiplex PCR. The sample records nearly 110,000 clones, about two thirds being singletons. Sequencing was performed on peripheral blood. The receptors come from a human donor with acute or convalescent COVID-19. The donor label of this sample is uncertain.

The gene calls are TRBV29-1 and TRBJ1-1, with a possible D match to TRBD1 (6 bases). The CDR3 spans 12 residues. Germline CDR1 reads SQVTM; CDR2 reads ANQGSEA. V was trimmed by 3 bases and J by 9 bases, leaving 14 bases between them. The CDR3 loop reads CSVEGATLKAFF. As DNA, the CDR3 is TGCAGCGTTGAGGGGGCTACACTGAAAGCTTTCTTT.

The V call is TRBV2, the J call TRBJ1-2; TRBD1 agrees at 8 bases. CDR1 and CDR2 (germline): SNHLY, FYNNEI. CDR3 length equals 14 residues. Trimming at V came to 5 bases and at J to 2 bases, leaving 4 bases not matched to a gene. The CDR3 bases are TGTGCCAGCAGTCCCACAGGGGGGAACTATGGCTACACCTTC. It encodes CASSPTGGNYGYTF.

The chain uses TRBV3-1 (or the pseudogene TRBV3-2) and TRBJ1-1, with TRBD1 identical over 7 bases. The V segment lost 6 bases and the J segment 2 bases; nucleotides outside the gene matches: 3. The CDR3 consists of 13 residues. The germline V gene has CDR1 LGHDT and CDR2 YNNKEL (reference sequence). The CDR3 here is CASSGTVNTEAFF. The CDR3 bases are TGTGCCAGCAGTGGGACAGTAAACACTGAAGCTTTCTTT.

The J gene is TRBJ2-5, the V gene TRBV3-1 (or the pseudogene TRBV3-2); 10 bases fit TRBD2. The germline CDR1 and CDR2 sequences are LGHDT and YNNKEL (reference sequence). Trimming removed 2 bases from V and 4 bases from J; junction bases left unmatched: 7. The CDR3 is 16 amino acids. CDR3 in DNA: TGTGCCAGCAGCCAATTGGCTAGCGGGGGTGGAGAGACCCAGTACTTC. It yields the protein CASSQLASGGGETQYF.

V gene TRBV4-1 combines with J gene TRBJ1-1; 7 bases line up with TRBD1. The V gene end was trimmed by 6 bases and the J gene end by 7 bases; junction bases not matched to a gene: 8. Germline-derived CDR1 and CDR2 are MGHRA and YSYEKL. The CDR3 is 13 amino acids. As DNA, the CDR3 is TGCGCCAGCAGTCAACGACAGGGAGGTGAAGCTTTCTTT. Protein product: CASSQRQGGEAFF.

The genes are TRBV5-1 and TRBJ2-4; D is undetermined. CDR1 is SGHRS, CDR2 YFSETQ, per germline. Trimming took off 0 bases at V and 3 bases at J, with 10 bases between the two ends. This CDR3 comprises 15 residues. CDR3 in DNA: TGCGCCAGCAGCTTGGCCTCGCAGGACAAAAACATTCAGTACTTC. It is translated as CASSLASQDKNIQYF. The whole variable domain, remainder taken from reference TRBV5-1 and TRBJ2-4, is KAGVTQTPRYLIKTRGQQVTLSCSPISGHRSVSWYQQTPGQGLQFLFEYFSETQRNKGNFPGRFSGRQFSNSRSEMNVSTLELGDSALYLCASSLASQDKNIQYFGAGTRLSVL.

V usage is TRBV11-3 and J usage is TRBJ1-4; unclear D gene. There are 13 residues in the CDR3. V dropped 6 bases and J dropped 4 bases, with 9 bases sitting between them. Germline V gene sequence: CDR1 SGHNT, CDR2 YENEEA. The CDR3 DNA follows: TGTGCCAGCAGTACGGGAAATAATGAAAAACTGTTTTTT. Its translation is CASSTGNNEKLFF.

V usage is TRBV24-1 and J usage is TRBJ2-7; a weak D match, TRBD2 (6 bases). The CDR3 spans 13 residues. The germline V gene encodes CDR1 KGHDR and CDR2 SFDVKD. V gave up 4 bases and J gave up 6 bases, with 12 bases separating them. CDR3: CATSDQPGLEQYV. CDR3 nucleotides: TGTGCCACCAGTGACCAACCGGGACTCGAGCAGTACGTC.

The chain is built from TRBV4-1 and TRBJ1-2; a possible D gene is TRBD1 (5 bases). CDR3 length: 16 residues. The ends were cut back, 1 base at V and 7 bases at J, with 19 bases in the middle. Germline assignment: CDR1 MGHRA and CDR2 YSYEKL. Here the CDR3 reads CASSQGFGREIAGYTF. CDR3 DNA sequence: TGCGCCAGCAGCCAAGGATTTGGCAGGGAAATCGCTGGCTACACCTTC.

This clone has just a few counts. The V gene is TRBV14, the J gene TRBJ2-4, with a tentative D call TRBD2 (6 bases). This CDR3 region has 13 residues. From germline, CDR1 is SGHDN and CDR2 FVKESK. The V end was cut by 1 base, the J end by 9 bases, with 10 bases between. The CDR3 nucleotides read TGTGCCAGCAGCCAAGGTGGGGGGTCCATTCAGTACTTC. It translates to CASSQGGGSIQYF.

The chain joins TRBV9 to TRBJ2-5; TRBD2 might be the D (7 bases). Looked up from germline, CDR1 is SGDLS and CDR2 is YYNGEE. V was trimmed by 0 bases and J by 3 bases, leaving 12 bases between them. This CDR3 has 15 residues. The CDR3 bases are TGTGCCAGCAGCGTAGATCTAGGGGGGGAAGAGACCCAGTACTTC. Residues: CASSVDLGGEETQYF.

This clone came up once. The gene calls are TRBV7-3 and TRBJ2-1; the D is unclear. The V end lost 5 bases, the J end lost 2 bases, and 10 bases lay between the germline ends. The CDR3 length is 14 residues. Germline V gives CDR1 SGHTA, CDR2 FQGTGA. The CDR3 spells CASSLSATYNEQFF. CDR3 nucleotide sequence: TGTGCCAGCAGCCTCTCCGCTACCTACAATGAGCAGTTCTTC. Together with reference TRBV7-3 and TRBJ2-1, the CDR3 gives the full variable domain: GAGVSQTPSNKVTEKGKYVELRCDPISGHTALYWYRQSLGQGPEFLIYFQGTGAADDSGLPNDRFFAVRPEGSVSTLKIQRTERGDSAVYLCASSLSATYNEQFFGPGTRLTVL.

This sequence joins TRBV14 and TRBJ2-3; TRBD1 aligns across 9 bases. This CDR3 has 16 amino acids. V gave up 1 base and J gave up 3 bases; unmatched junction bases: 5. Germline CDR1 is SGHDN and CDR2 is FVKESK. CDR3: CASSQAGTGRTDTQYF. CDR3 DNA: TGTGCCAGCAGCCAAGCCGGGACAGGGCGGACAGATACGCAGTATTTT.

The V gene is TRBV28, the J gene TRBJ2-2; 10 bases fit TRBD1. The CDR3 contains 15 residues. The junction had 3 bases not matched to a gene; V was cut back by 6 bases and J by 2 bases. The germline V gene encodes CDR1 MDHEN and CDR2 SYDVKM. DNA for the CDR3: TGTGCCAGCAGAGACAGGGGGCGAAACACCGGGGAGCTGTTTTTT. Its translation: CASRDRGRNTGELFF.

V is TRBV18 and J is TRBJ1-2; 7 bases align to TRBD1. CDR3 length: 13 amino acids. Germline lookup yields CDR1 KGHSH and CDR2 LQKENI. Trimming took 6 bases from V and 3 from J; bases not matched to a gene: 4. CDR3 sequence reads: CASSRQGDYGYTF. The CDR3, as DNA: TGTGCCAGCTCGCGACAGGGCGACTATGGCTACACCTTC.

J is TRBJ2-2 and V is TRBV27; D perhaps matches TRBD2 (5 bases). Germline CDR1 and CDR2: MNHEY and SMNVEV (reference sequence). Between the trimmed V and J ends, which lost 2 bases and 0 bases, there was a span of 7 bases. The CDR3 is 15 amino acids. CDR3 sequence reads: CASSLRGTNTGELFF. In DNA, the CDR3 is TGTGCCAGCAGTTTACGGGGTACGAACACCGGGGAGCTGTTTTTT.

This clone showed up just a few times. The chain links TRBV19 to TRBJ2-7; 14 nucleotides line up with TRBD2. The CDR3 covers 16 residues. The germline V gene has CDR1 LNHDA and CDR2 SQIVND (reference sequence). V shed 4 bases and J 3 bases; nucleotides not matched to a gene: 5. The CDR3 is CASSSRGTSGGYEQYF. In nucleotides, the CDR3 is TGTGCCAGTAGTAGCCGGGGGACTAGCGGGGGCTACGAGCAGTACTTC.

This rearrangement joins TRBV27 to TRBJ1-6; no clear D. CDR1 is MNHEY, CDR2 SMNVEV, per germline (reference sequence). This CDR3 is 18 amino acids long. The V and J ends lost 0 bases and 10 bases respectively, with 22 bases between them. The CDR3 here is CASSLSGPAMGGGSPLHF. In DNA form, the CDR3 reads TGTGCCAGCAGTTTATCCGGGCCGGCGATGGGCGGAGGATCACCCCTCCACTTT.

J is TRBJ1-3 and V is TRBV7-2; 10 bases agree with TRBD1. There are 15 residues in the CDR3. Looked up from germline, CDR1 is SGHTA and CDR2 is FQGNSA. Trimming took 3 bases from V and 3 from J; bases not matched to a gene: 2. The CDR3 here is CASSLTGGRGNTIYF. DNA of the CDR3: TGTGCCAGCAGCTTGACAGGGGGCCGTGGAAACACCATATATTTT.

This clone was detected once. The chain uses TRBV11-1 and TRBJ2-1; D gene unclear. V was pared by 4 bases and J by 0 bases, with 13 bases between. The CDR3 spans 16 residues. The germline CDR1 and CDR2 sequences are SGHAT and FQDESV (reference sequence). The CDR3 sequence is CASSSALGFSYNEQFF. The CDR3, as DNA: TGTGCCAGCAGCTCCGCTTTGGGCTTCTCCTACAATGAGCAGTTCTTC.

The chain couples TRBV9 to TRBJ2-3; perhaps TRBD2 as D (5 bases). The CDR3 has 13 amino acids. V was trimmed by 6 bases and J by 2 bases, leaving 10 bases between them. The germline V gene has CDR1 SGDLS and CDR2 YYNGEE. CDR3 residues: CASTGVPTDTQYF. In DNA, the CDR3 is TGTGCCAGCACCGGGGTCCCCACAGATACGCAGTATTTT.

Of note for this clone: This specimen includes other DNA sequences encoding the same CDR3. The CDR3 nucleotides are TGTGCCACCAGTGAGGGGAGCTATGGCTACACCTTC. It encodes CATSEGSYGYTF. This rearrangement joins TRBV24-1 to TRBJ1-2; D is undetermined. The germline V and J ends were trimmed by 4 bases and 4 bases, with 6 bases remaining between them. The germline CDR1 and CDR2 sequences are KGHDR and SFDVKD. The CDR3 length is 12 residues.

The chain joins TRBV3-1 (or the pseudogene TRBV3-2) to TRBJ2-3, with TRBD2 identical over 8 bases. This CDR3 has 15 residues. Germline-derived CDR1 and CDR2 are LGHDT and YNNKEL (reference sequence). V shed 4 bases, J shed 4 bases, and the junction held 7 bases outside the gene matches. CDR3 nucleotide sequence: TGTGCCAGCAGCCCCGGTGATAGCGGGGCAGATACGCAGTATTTT. It yields the protein CASSPGDSGADTQYF.

The chain couples TRBV30 to TRBJ1-6; D gene uncertain. The CDR3 loop spans 13 amino acids. Trimming removed 0 bases from V and 3 bases from J, with 3 bases in between. CDR1 is GTSNPN, CDR2 SVGIG, per germline (reference sequence). The CDR3 region has the DNA TGTGCCTGGAGTGTTAGCTATAATTCACCCCTCCACTTT. As protein: CAWSVSYNSPLHF.

This clone occurred a few times. The chain has TRBV11-2 and TRBJ2-7, with TRBD2 matching over 13 bases. Germline V gene data show CDR1 as SGHAT and CDR2 as FQNNGV. CDR3 length equals 16 residues. Losses at the gene ends were 4 bases for V and 0 bases for J; bases not matched to a gene: 3. This chain's CDR3 is CASSSGLAGLSYEQYF. The CDR3 nucleotides read TGTGCCAGCAGCTCGGGACTAGCGGGGCTCTCCTACGAGCAGTACTTC.

The rearrangement joins TRBV4-1 to TRBJ2-1; D is possibly TRBD1 (5 bases). Looked up from germline, CDR1 is MGHRA and CDR2 is YSYEKL. V shed 0 bases and J shed 4 bases, with 19 bases lying between them. The CDR3 totals 18 residues. DNA for the CDR3: TGCGCCAGCAGCCAAGAACACCCAGGGTCCTTTGGGTACAATGAGCAGTTCTTC. This sequence encodes CASSQEHPGSFGYNEQFF.